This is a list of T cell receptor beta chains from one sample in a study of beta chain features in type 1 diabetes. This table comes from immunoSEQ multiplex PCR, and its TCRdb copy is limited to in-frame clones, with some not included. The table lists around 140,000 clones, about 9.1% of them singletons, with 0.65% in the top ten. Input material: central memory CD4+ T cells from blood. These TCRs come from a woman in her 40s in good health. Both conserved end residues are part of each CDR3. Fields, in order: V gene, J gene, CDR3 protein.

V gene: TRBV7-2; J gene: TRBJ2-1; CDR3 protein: CASSPPRGTGPYNEQFF
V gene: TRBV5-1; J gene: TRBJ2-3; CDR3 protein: CASSLAGGRGDTQYF
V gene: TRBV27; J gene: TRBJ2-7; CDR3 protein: CASGRTGAYEQYF
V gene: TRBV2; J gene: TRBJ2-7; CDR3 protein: CASSGLGQGYEQYF
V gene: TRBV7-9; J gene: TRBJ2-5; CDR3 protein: CASSGDRGYQETQYF
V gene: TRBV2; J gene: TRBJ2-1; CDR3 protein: CASSVGGGLRHEQFF
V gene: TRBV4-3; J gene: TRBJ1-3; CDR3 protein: CASSQDVITRTGVSRNTIYF
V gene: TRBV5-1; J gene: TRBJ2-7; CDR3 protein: CASSHPDRAYEQYF
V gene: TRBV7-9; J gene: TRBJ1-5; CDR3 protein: CASSLGSGSISNQPQHF
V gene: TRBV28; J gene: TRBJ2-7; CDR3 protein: CASSFGLGEQYF
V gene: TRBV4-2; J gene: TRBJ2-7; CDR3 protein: CASSQGTETYEQYF
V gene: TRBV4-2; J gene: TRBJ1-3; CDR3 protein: CASSHKRGGADGNTIYF
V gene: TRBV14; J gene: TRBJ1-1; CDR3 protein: CASSQGQYTEAFF
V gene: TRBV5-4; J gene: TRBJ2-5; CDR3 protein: CASSLALGTGGETQYF
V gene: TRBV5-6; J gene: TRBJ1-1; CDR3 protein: CASSLYRAEAFF
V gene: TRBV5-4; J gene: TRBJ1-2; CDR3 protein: CASSRQANYGYTF
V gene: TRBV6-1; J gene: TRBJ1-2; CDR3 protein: CASSEFPSGGSVNYGYTF